This T cell receptor beta chain was observed in a study of T-cell reconstitution after alpha-beta-depleted transplantation in children. Trimming cost V 0 bases and J 8 bases; bases outside gene matches: 3. CDR3 length: 13 amino acids. CDR1 and CDR2 (germline): SGHKS, YYEKEE (reference sequence). This clonotype was counted only a few times. It was with unique molecular identifiers that the TCRbeta library was prepared. A single record per CDR3 protein comes from TCRdb applying MiXCR to the PCR reads. Found here are about 19,000 distinct CDR3 sequences, over 10% of them singletons; the top ten hold 35%.

The specimen was PBMCs, mostly from graft donor cells, collected 60 days after TCRalphabeta/CD19-depleted stem cell transplant. The TCR originated in a female patient aged 2 to 10 who had a stem cell transplant for congenital amegakaryocytic thrombocytopenia, so the T cells may come from the graft donor. This chain links TRBV5-5 with TRBJ1-2; 8 bases agree with TRBD1. CDR3 bases: TGTGCCAGCAGCTTGGAGACAGGGGAAGGCTACACCTTC. Translation: CASSLETGEGYTF.